The source of this TCR beta chain is a study of T cell responses to AZD1222 COVID-19 vaccine. Study observations and caveats: CD4 TCRs covered the whole spike, strongest at regions 160-218 and 743-854.

Germline V gives CDR1 MNHEY, CDR2 SVGAGI. V shed 5 bases and J shed 5 bases, with 9 bases lying between them. This CDR3 is 12 amino acids long. Regarding this clone: Antigen specificity is unknown.

The analysis combined second doses at about 4 or about 12 weeks. Profiling relied on immunoSEQ multiplex PCR, and the TCRdb table lists in-frame clones only, not all of them. The sample carries about 110,000 clones, 90% recorded once. This chain uses TRBV6-5 with TRBJ2-5; D perhaps matches TRBD2 (5 bases). The starting material was peripheral blood, obtained 28 days after the second AZD1222 dose. The origin of this receptor is an adult who received the AZD1222 COVID-19 vaccine. As DNA, the CDR3 is TGTGCCAGCAGTCGAGGGCCGGAGACCCAGTACTTC. Its translation is CASSRGPETQYF.